The 32 T cell receptor beta chains listed next were all sequenced from one sample in a study of cytomegalovirus exposure and HLA in healthy donors listed by TCRdb under 2017. The library was made by the immunoSEQ multiplex PCR assay. The multiplex PCR relied on a mix of 60 forward primers for TCR Vbeta segments and 13 reverse primers for TCR Jbeta segments. The table comes from immuneACCESS by way of TCRdb, which keeps in-frame sequences with V and J called. Part of the clones is missing from these tables; in studies checked, under half for an unresolved V gene and the rest for unknown reasons. The sample records some 98,000 clones, over 8% of which are singletons. The ten largest account for approximately 5.1% of the sample. Material: PBMCs. The receptor source for this set is a man aged 50 or older in good health and CMV-seropositive.

The chain employs TRBV23-1 and TRBJ1-6; the D is unclear. TRBV23-1 is given ORF status, its function remaining uncertain. The CDR3 spans 15 residues. Trimming cost V 8 bases and J 6 bases, with 17 bases left between them. The CDR3 nucleotides read TGCGCCAGCCCTCAGGAGGGTGGCGGTAATTCACCCCTCCACTTT. This sequence encodes CASPQEGGGNSPLHF.

This clone was recorded many times. The CDR3 DNA reads TGTGCCAGCAGTGGACTAGCGGGTCCCCGGGATGAGCAGTTCTTC. Its protein is CASSGLAGPRDEQFF. The V gene is TRBV6-1, the J gene TRBJ2-1, with TRBD2 identical over 10 bases. CDR1 and CDR2 (germline): MNHNS, SASEGT. The V segment lost 4 bases and the J segment 8 bases; nucleotides outside the gene matches: 8. This CDR3 spans 15 amino acids.

The chain links TRBV2 to TRBJ1-1; unclear D gene. The V gene's germline CDR1 is SNHLY and CDR2 FYNNEI. Trimming cost V 4 bases and J 6 bases, with 12 bases left between them. This CDR3 has 13 residues. CDR3 amino acids: CASSVNSGAEAFF. In DNA, the CDR3 is TGTGCCAGCAGTGTCAACAGTGGCGCTGAAGCTTTCTTT.

This clone was picked up a small number of times. The rearrangement links TRBV6-5 to TRBJ2-3, with D possibly being TRBD2 (6 bases). There are 15 residues in the CDR3. The germline V gene encodes CDR1 MNHEY and CDR2 SVGAGI. V was pared by 10 bases and J by 2 bases, with 19 bases between. The CDR3 sequence: CATRMGGDDTDTQYF. In nucleotides, the CDR3 is TGTGCCACCCGGATGGGGGGAGACGACACAGATACGCAGTATTTT.

This clone occurred a few times. J is TRBJ1-2 and V is TRBV19, with a possible D match to TRBD1 (6 bases). Trimming took off 1 base at V and 2 bases at J, with 14 bases between the two ends. CDR3 length equals 16 residues. Germline values: CDR1 LNHDA, CDR2 SQIVND (reference sequence). CDR3 sequence reads: CASSIAPGQGNYGYTF. The CDR3 nucleotides are TGTGCCAGTAGTATAGCCCCGGGACAAGGAAACTATGGCTACACCTTC.

This clone has more than one count but fewer than ten. The V gene is TRBV4-2, the J gene TRBJ2-7; TRBD2 agrees at 7 bases. V shed 4 bases, J shed 2 bases, and the junction held 8 bases outside the gene matches. Germline V gene data show CDR1 as LGHNA and CDR2 as YNFKEQ. The CDR3 sequence is 15 residues long. The CDR3 bases are TGTGCCAGCAGCCCCCACAGCCGGGAGGCCTACGAGCAGTACTTC. This codes for CASSPHSREAYEQYF.

CDR3 DNA sequence: TGTGCCTGGAAAGGGACAGGGCTTCACGAGCAGTACTTC. The encoded protein is CAWKGTGLHEQYF. The chain recombines TRBV30 with TRBJ2-7; 9 bases agree with TRBD1. Germline V gives CDR1 GTSNPN, CDR2 SVGIG (reference sequence). The V segment lost 4 bases and the J segment 5 bases; nucleotides outside the gene matches: 6. The CDR3 length is 13 residues.

The table lists this clone with a few counts. V usage is TRBV5-1 and J usage is TRBJ1-1; 9 nucleotides agree with TRBD1. The ends lost 3 bases at V and 0 bases at J; junction bases unmatched: 6. Germline V gene lookup returns CDR1 SGHRS and CDR2 YFSETQ. The CDR3 is 16 amino acids. The CDR3 sequence: CASSSGTGNMNTEAFF. The CDR3 coding sequence is TGCGCCAGCAGCTCCGGGACAGGGAACATGAACACTGAAGCTTTCTTT. Based on the CDR3 plus reference TRBV5-1 and TRBJ1-1, the full variable domain is KAGVTQTPRYLIKTRGQQVTLSCSPISGHRSVSWYQQTPGQGLQFLFEYFSETQRNKGNFPGRFSGRQFSNSRSEMNVSTLELGDSALYLCASSSGTGNMNTEAFFGQGTRLTVV.

This chain joins TRBV12-5 and TRBJ2-1, with 7 bases matching TRBD2. V shed 0 bases and J 4 bases; nucleotides not matched to a gene: 6. The germline gives CDR1 LGHNT, CDR2 FRNRAP. The CDR3 totals 16 residues. CDR3 sequence reads: CASGLVGVGLYNEQFF. CDR3 DNA sequence: TGTGCTAGTGGTTTGGTGGGGGTGGGACTATACAATGAGCAGTTCTTC.

This clone was counted a few times. This chain connects TRBV19 to TRBJ2-5; TRBD2 aligns across 7 bases. Unmatched junction bases numbered 3, after V lost 1 base and J lost 4 bases. Germline CDR1 LNHDA, CDR2 SQIVND (reference sequence). There are 14 residues in the CDR3. The CDR3 region has the DNA TGTGCCAGTAGTATAGCGGGAGGACCAGAGACCCAGTACTTC. This gives the protein CASSIAGGPETQYF.

In its sample, this clone was seen a few times. The chain combines TRBV11-3 with TRBJ2-3; no firm D call. The ends were cut back, 0 bases at V and 2 bases at J, with 9 bases in the middle. Per germline, CDR1 SGHNT and CDR2 YENEEA. There are 15 residues in the CDR3. CDR3 bases: TGTGCCAGCAGCTTAGAGATGGGCTCCACAGATACGCAGTATTTT. It translates to CASSLEMGSTDTQYF. The whole variable domain, filled in from reference TRBV11-3 and TRBJ2-3, reads EAGVVQSPRYKIIEKKQPVAFWCNPISGHNTLYWYLQNLGQGPELLIRYENEEAVDDSQLPKDRFSAERLKGVDSTLKIQPAELGDSAVYLCASSLEMGSTDTQYFGPGTRLTVL.

This clone has only a few counts. The V gene is TRBV6-1, the J gene TRBJ2-7, with 7 bases matching TRBD2. This CDR3 is built from 14 residues. The ends lost 1 base at V and 2 bases at J; junction bases unmatched: 2. CDR1 is MNHNS, CDR2 SASEGT, per germline. The CDR3 here is CASSEGEGPYEQYF. DNA of the CDR3: TGTGCCAGCAGTGAAGGGGAGGGCCCCTACGAGCAGTACTTC.

This clone was seen a few times. The V gene is TRBV29-1, the J gene TRBJ2-5; 8 bases are a match to TRBD1. The trim removed 0 bases at V and 4 bases at J, leaving 4 bases unmatched. The V gene's germline CDR1 is SQVTM and CDR2 ANQGSEA. The CDR3 contains 14 residues. CDR3 nucleotide sequence: TGCAGCGTTGAAGAGGTAGGACAGGGAGAGACCCAGTACTTC. Protein: CSVEEVGQGETQYF.

This clone was detected only a few times. The chain combines TRBV19 with TRBJ1-2, with TRBD1 identical over 7 bases. The junction had 5 bases not matched to a gene; V was cut back by 5 bases and J by 5 bases. In germline, CDR1 is LNHDA, CDR2 SQIVND (reference sequence). The CDR3 length is 13 residues. CDR3 sequence reads: CASSPGTAYGYTF. Here the CDR3 DNA reads TGTGCCAGTAGTCCTGGGACAGCATATGGCTACACCTTC.

In this sample, this clone turned up a few times. CDR3: CAWSTGGADTQYF. In DNA form, the CDR3 reads TGTGCCTGGAGTACTGGGGGCGCAGATACGCAGTATTTT. The V and J genes are TRBV30 and TRBJ2-3; the D gene is possibly TRBD1 (6 bases). The CDR3 has 13 amino acids. Trimming cost V 2 bases and J 4 bases, with 10 bases left between them. Germline V gene sequence: CDR1 GTSNPN, CDR2 SVGIG (reference sequence).

The CDR3 loop reads CASSPPTASSYNEQFF. Here the CDR3 DNA reads TGTGCCAGCTCACCACCGACAGCTTCATCCTACAATGAGCAGTTCTTC. The V and J genes are TRBV18 and TRBJ2-1; tentatively, D is TRBD1 (5 bases). Germline V lookup: CDR1 KGHSH, CDR2 LQKENI. Trimming removed 0 bases at V and 1 base at J, with 10 bases between. The CDR3 loop spans 16 amino acids.

This clone was seen a few times. V gene TRBV6-5 combines with J gene TRBJ1-1; no reliable D call. Trimming removed 2 bases from V and 2 bases from J, with 6 bases in between. Per germline, CDR1 MNHEY and CDR2 SVGAGI. There are 13 residues in the CDR3. The CDR3 nucleotides are TGTGCCAGCAGTTACGGGCGAAACACTGAAGCTTTCTTT. Its protein is CASSYGRNTEAFF.

This clone was counted a few times. CDR3 loop: CASSSGQRGTEAFF. The CDR3 bases are TGTGCCAGCTCATCGGGACAGAGAGGGACTGAAGCTTTCTTT. The gene calls are TRBV18 and TRBJ1-1; TRBD1 aligns across 7 bases. Germline-derived CDR1 and CDR2 are KGHSH and LQKENI. Unmatched junction bases numbered 8, after V lost 5 bases and J lost 5 bases. CDR3 length equals 14 residues.

The chain joins TRBV7-6 to TRBJ2-1; 11 positions match TRBD1. With V trimmed by 5 bases and J by 10 bases, 10 bases remained unmatched. Germline lookup yields CDR1 SGHVS and CDR2 FNYEAQ. CDR3 length: 15 residues. The CDR3 loop is CASSTGQGAGWEQFF. CDR3 DNA sequence: TGTGCCAGCAGCACAGGACAGGGGGCGGGCTGGGAGCAGTTCTTC.

The chain links TRBV9 to TRBJ2-7; D remains ambiguous. V gave up 0 bases and J gave up 3 bases, with 7 bases separating them. The CDR3 contains 13 residues. In germline, CDR1 is SGDLS, CDR2 YYNGEE. The CDR3 reads CASSVDTGYEQYF. DNA of the CDR3: TGTGCCAGCAGCGTAGACACGGGCTACGAGCAGTACTTC.

This chain connects TRBV11-2 to TRBJ2-5; the D is unclear. The CDR3 runs to 13 residues. Germline V CDR1 and CDR2: SGHAT, FQNNGV. Trimming took off 3 bases at V and 7 bases at J, with 12 bases between the two ends. Here the CDR3 DNA reads TGTGCCAGCAGCTTGGAACTATCTGGGACCCAGTACTTC. Translating it yields CASSLELSGTQYF.

This clone was seen a few times. The chain carries TRBV19 and TRBJ2-7, with 13 bases lining up with TRBD2. Trimming removed 7 bases from V and 4 bases from J; junction bases left unmatched: 7. This CDR3 is built from 15 residues. Germline CDR1 LNHDA, CDR2 SQIVND (reference sequence). CDR3 nucleotides: TGTGCCAGTACCCATGGGACTAGCGGGAATTACGAGCAGTACTTC. It encodes CASTHGTSGNYEQYF.

There are a few counts of this clone. V gene TRBV11-2 combines with J gene TRBJ2-7, with a tentative D call TRBD1 (6 bases). Trimming cost V 3 bases and J 2 bases, with 14 bases left between them. Germline values: CDR1 SGHAT, CDR2 FQNNGV. The CDR3 is made up of 15 amino acids. This CDR3 reads CASSFRTERTYEQYF. CDR3 nucleotides: TGTGCCAGCAGCTTTCGGACAGAACGTACCTACGAGCAGTACTTC.

The chain uses TRBV28 and TRBJ2-5; 10 bases agree with TRBD2. J gave up 5 bases and V 3 bases, and 12 bases lay outside the gene matches. In germline, CDR1 is MDHEN, CDR2 SYDVKM. The CDR3 contains 17 residues. CDR3 in amino acids: CASSLLKAGGPLETQYF. In DNA, the CDR3 is TGTGCCAGCAGTTTGTTAAAAGCGGGAGGGCCCTTGGAGACCCAGTACTTC.

The chain uses TRBV4-2 and TRBJ1-5; a weak D match, TRBD1 (5 bases). Trimming shortened V by 0 bases and J by 7 bases, and 7 bases separated the two germline ends. Germline loops: CDR1 LGHNA, CDR2 YNFKEQ. The CDR3 sequence is 13 residues long. The CDR3 is CASSQDRGQPQHF. CDR3 bases: TGTGCCAGCAGCCAAGATCGGGGGCAGCCCCAGCATTTT.

The V and J genes are TRBV12-5 and TRBJ2-7; 15 positions match TRBD2. The V segment lost 6 bases and the J segment 7 bases; nucleotides outside the gene matches: 16. Germline V gives CDR1 LGHNT, CDR2 FRNRAP. The CDR3 consists of 18 residues. CDR3 sequence (DNA): TGTGCTAGTGGACCTAAGGGACTAGCGGGAGGTGGGTTAAGGGAGCAGTACTTC. Its protein is CASGPKGLAGGGLREQYF.

This clone was observed a few times. V is TRBV5-6 and J is TRBJ1-2, with 10 bases identical to TRBD1. Trimming cost V 4 bases and J 3 bases; bases outside gene matches: 9. The length of the CDR3 is 16 residues. Germline assignment: CDR1 SGHDT and CDR2 YYEEEE. The DNA for the CDR3 is TGTGCCAGCAGCGATCAGACAGGGGGCGCCTACTATGGCTACACCTTC. Its translation: CASSDQTGGAYYGYTF.

This clone was seen a handful of times. This chain connects TRBV5-5 to TRBJ2-7, with D perhaps matching TRBD1 (6 bases). Trimming removed 4 bases from V and 6 bases from J, with 17 bases in between. Looked up from germline, CDR1 is SGHKS and CDR2 is YYEKEE (reference sequence). This CDR3 region has 14 residues. CDR3 sequence (DNA): TGTGCCAGCAGCCAAGATACAGGGATCTCCGAGCAGTACTTC. Residues: CASSQDTGISEQYF.

The gene calls are TRBV28 and TRBJ1-4; maybe TRBD1 (6 bases). The CDR3 extends over 13 amino acids. CDR1 is MDHEN and CDR2 is SYDVKM in the germline V gene. Trimming pared 8 bases from V and 10 bases from J, leaving 17 bases between. CDR3 protein: CASCSRGAAKLFF. DNA for the CDR3: TGTGCCAGCTGCTCCAGGGGTGCGGCAAAACTGTTTTTT.

This clone was seen only a few times. The chain combines TRBV27 with TRBJ2-1, with D possibly being TRBD2 (6 bases). In germline, CDR1 is MNHEY, CDR2 SMNVEV (reference sequence). Deletions cut 6 bases from V and 2 bases from J, with 11 bases between. The CDR3 contains 14 residues. The CDR3 region is CASSLSGPYNEQFF. The CDR3, as DNA: TGTGCCAGCAGCCTTAGCGGACCCTACAATGAGCAGTTCTTC.

V and J are TRBV29-1 and TRBJ2-3; 16 nucleotides agree with TRBD2. CDR1 and CDR2 from the germline V gene are SQVTM and ANQGSEA. The trim removed 7 bases at V and 6 bases at J, leaving 10 bases unmatched. The CDR3 is 16 residues long. The CDR3 protein is CSAGGLAGGRADTQYF. The CDR3 DNA is TGCAGCGCCGGGGGACTAGCGGGGGGGAGGGCGGATACGCAGTATTTT.

The chain carries TRBV19 and TRBJ2-5; 7 nucleotides match TRBD2. CDR3 length: 14 amino acids. J was trimmed by 4 bases and V by 3 bases; bases with no gene match: 5. Looked up from germline, CDR1 is LNHDA and CDR2 is SQIVND (reference sequence). The CDR3 here is CASSIGGGIETQYF. The CDR3 region has the DNA TGTGCCAGTAGTATTGGCGGGGGAATAGAGACCCAGTACTTC. The whole variable domain, remainder taken from reference TRBV19 and TRBJ2-5, is DGGITQSPKYLFRKEGQNVTLSCEQNLNHDAMYWYRQDPGQGLRLIYYSQIVNDFQKGDIAEGYSVSREKKESFPLTVTSAQKNPTAFYLCASSIGGGIETQYFGPGTRLLVL.